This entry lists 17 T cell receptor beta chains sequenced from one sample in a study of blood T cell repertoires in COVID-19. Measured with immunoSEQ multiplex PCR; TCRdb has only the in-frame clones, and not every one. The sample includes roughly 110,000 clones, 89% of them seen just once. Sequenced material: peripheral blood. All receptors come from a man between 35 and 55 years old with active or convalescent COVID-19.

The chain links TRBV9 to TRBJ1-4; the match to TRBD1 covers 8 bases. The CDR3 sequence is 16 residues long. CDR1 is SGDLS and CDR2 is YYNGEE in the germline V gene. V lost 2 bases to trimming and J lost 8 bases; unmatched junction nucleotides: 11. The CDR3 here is CASSVALGTGGEKLFF. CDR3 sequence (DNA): TGTGCCAGCAGCGTGGCCCTCGGGACAGGCGGGGAAAAACTGTTTTTT.

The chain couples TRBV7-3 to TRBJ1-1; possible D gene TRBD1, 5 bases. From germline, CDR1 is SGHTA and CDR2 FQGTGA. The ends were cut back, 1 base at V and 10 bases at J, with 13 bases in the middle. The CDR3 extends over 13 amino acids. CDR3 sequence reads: CASSLMGEARAFF. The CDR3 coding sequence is TGTGCCAGCAGCTTAATGGGGGAGGCGCGAGCTTTCTTT. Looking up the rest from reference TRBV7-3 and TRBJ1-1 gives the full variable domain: GAGVSQTPSNKVTEKGKYVELRCDPISGHTALYWYRQSLGQGPEFLIYFQGTGAADDSGLPNDRFFAVRPEGSVSTLKIQRTERGDSAVYLCASSLMGEARAFFGQGTRLTVV.

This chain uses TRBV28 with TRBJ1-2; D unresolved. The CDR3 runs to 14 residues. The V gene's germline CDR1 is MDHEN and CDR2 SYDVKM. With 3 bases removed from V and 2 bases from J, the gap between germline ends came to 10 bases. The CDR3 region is CASSLEQNNYGYTF. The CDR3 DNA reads TGTGCCAGCAGTTTGGAACAGAACAACTATGGCTACACCTTC.

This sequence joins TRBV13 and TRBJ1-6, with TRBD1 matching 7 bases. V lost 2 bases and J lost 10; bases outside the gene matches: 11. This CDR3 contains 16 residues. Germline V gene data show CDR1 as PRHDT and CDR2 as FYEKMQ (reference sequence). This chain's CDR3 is CASSLTGVAIGSPLHF. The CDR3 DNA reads TGTGCCAGCAGCTTAACAGGGGTGGCTATTGGATCACCCCTCCACTTT.

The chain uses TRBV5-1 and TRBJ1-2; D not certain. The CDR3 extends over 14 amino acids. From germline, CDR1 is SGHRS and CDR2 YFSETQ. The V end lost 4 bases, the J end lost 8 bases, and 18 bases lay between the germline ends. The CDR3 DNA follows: TGCGCCAGCAGCCCCCCCCGCCCTGGGAGCGGCTACACCTTC. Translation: CASSPPRPGSGYTF.

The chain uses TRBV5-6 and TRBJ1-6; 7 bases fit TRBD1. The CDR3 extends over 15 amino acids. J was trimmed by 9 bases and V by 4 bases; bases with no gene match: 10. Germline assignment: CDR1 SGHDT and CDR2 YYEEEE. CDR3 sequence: CASSPTGLQGSPLHF. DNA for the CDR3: TGTGCCAGCAGCCCGACAGGGTTGCAGGGTTCACCCCTCCACTTT. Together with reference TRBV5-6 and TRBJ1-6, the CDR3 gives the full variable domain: DAGVTQSPTHLIKTRGQQVTLRCSPKSGHDTVSWYQQALGQGPQFIFQYYEEEERQRGNFPDRFSGHQFPNYSSELNVNALLLGDSALYLCASSPTGLQGSPLHFGNGTRLTVT.

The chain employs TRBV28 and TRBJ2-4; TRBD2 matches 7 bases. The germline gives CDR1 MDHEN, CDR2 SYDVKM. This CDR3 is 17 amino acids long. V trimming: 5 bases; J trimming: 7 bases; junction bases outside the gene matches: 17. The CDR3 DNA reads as TGTGCCAGCAGTAACAGGAAGCGGGGAGAGTATGGGAACATTCAGTACTTC. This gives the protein CASSNRKRGEYGNIQYF.

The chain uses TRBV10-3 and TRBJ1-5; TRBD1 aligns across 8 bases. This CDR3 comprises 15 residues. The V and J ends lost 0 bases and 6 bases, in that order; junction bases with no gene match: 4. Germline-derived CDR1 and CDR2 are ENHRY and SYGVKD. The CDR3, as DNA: TGTGCCATCAGTGAGTCGACAGGGGTCGGTCAGCCCCAGCATTTT. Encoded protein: CAISESTGVGQPQHF.

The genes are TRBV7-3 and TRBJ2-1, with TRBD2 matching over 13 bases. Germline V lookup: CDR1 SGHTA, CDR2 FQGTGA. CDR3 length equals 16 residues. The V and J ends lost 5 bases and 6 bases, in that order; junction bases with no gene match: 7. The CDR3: CASSQMGTSGVNEQFF. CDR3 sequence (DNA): TGTGCCAGCAGCCAAATGGGGACTAGCGGGGTCAATGAGCAGTTCTTC. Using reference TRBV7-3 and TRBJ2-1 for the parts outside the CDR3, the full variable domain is GAGVSQTPSNKVTEKGKYVELRCDPISGHTALYWYRQSLGQGPEFLIYFQGTGAADDSGLPNDRFFAVRPEGSVSTLKIQRTERGDSAVYLCASSQMGTSGVNEQFFGPGTRLTVL.

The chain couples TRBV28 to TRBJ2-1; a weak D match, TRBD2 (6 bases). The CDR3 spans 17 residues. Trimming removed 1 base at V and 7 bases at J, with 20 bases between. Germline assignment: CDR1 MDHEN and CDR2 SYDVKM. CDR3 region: CASSLSYGGSVYNEQFF. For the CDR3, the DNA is TGTGCCAGCAGTTTATCCTACGGGGGTTCGGTCTATAATGAGCAGTTCTTC.

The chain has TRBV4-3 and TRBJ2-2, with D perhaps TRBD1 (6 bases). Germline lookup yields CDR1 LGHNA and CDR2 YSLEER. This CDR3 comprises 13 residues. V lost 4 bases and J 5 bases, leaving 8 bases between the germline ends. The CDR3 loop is CASSLTGTGELFF. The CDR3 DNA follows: TGCGCCAGCAGCCTTACAGGGACCGGGGAGCTGTTTTTT.

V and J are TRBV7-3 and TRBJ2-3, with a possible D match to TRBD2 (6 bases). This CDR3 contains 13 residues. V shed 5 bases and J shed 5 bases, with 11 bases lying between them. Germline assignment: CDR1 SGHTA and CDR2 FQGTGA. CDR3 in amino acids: CASSRRAVDTQYF. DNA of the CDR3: TGTGCCAGCAGCCGGAGGGCCGTAGATACGCAGTATTTT. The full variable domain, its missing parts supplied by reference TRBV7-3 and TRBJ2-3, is GAGVSQTPSNKVTEKGKYVELRCDPISGHTALYWYRQSLGQGPEFLIYFQGTGAADDSGLPNDRFFAVRPEGSVSTLKIQRTERGDSAVYLCASSRRAVDTQYFGPGTRLTVL.

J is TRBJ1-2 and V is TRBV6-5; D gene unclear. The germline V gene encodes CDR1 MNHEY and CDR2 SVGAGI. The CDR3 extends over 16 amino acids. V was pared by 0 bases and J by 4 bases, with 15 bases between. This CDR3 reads CASSYSIQVFAYGYTF. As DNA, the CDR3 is TGTGCCAGCAGTTACTCGATCCAGGTTTTTGCCTATGGCTACACCTTC.

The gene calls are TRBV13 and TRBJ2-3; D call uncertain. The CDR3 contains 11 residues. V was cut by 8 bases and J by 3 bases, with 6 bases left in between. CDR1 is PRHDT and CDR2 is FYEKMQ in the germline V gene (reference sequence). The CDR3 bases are TGTGCCAGCGTCAGGACAGATACGCAGTATTTT. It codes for CASVRTDTQYF.

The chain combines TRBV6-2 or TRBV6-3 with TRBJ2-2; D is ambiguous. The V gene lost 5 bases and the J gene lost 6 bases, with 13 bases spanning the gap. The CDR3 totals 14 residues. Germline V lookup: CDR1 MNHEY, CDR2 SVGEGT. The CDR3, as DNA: TGTGCCAGCAGTACCTTCCGTAGCTCCGGGGAGCTGTTTTTT. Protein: CASSTFRSSGELFF.

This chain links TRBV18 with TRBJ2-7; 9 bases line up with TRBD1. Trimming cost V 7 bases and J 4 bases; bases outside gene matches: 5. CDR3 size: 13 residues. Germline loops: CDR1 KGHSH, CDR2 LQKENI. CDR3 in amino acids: CASYRDRVYEQYF. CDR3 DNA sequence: TGTGCCAGCTACCGGGACAGGGTTTACGAGCAGTACTTC.

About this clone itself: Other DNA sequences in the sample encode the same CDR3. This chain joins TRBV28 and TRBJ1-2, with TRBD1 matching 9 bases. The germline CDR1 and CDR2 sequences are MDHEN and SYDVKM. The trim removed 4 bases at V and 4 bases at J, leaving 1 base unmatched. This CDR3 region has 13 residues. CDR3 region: CASSSTGGYGYTF. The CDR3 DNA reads TGTGCCAGCAGTTCGACAGGGGGCTATGGCTACACCTTC.